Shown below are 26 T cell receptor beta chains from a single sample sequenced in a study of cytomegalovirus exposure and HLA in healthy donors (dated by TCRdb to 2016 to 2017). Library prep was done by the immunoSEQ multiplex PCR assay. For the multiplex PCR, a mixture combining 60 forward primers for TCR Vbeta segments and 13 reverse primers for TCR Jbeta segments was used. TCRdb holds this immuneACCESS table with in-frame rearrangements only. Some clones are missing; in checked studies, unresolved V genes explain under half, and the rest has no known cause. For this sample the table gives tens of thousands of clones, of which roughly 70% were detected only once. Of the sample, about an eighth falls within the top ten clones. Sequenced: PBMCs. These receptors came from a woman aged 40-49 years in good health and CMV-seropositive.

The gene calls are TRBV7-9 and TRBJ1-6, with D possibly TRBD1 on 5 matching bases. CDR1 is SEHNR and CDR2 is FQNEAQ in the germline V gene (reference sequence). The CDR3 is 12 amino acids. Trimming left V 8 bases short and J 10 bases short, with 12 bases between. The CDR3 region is CASGGLGSPLHF. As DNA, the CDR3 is TGTGCCAGCGGGGGGTTGGGATCACCCCTCCACTTT.

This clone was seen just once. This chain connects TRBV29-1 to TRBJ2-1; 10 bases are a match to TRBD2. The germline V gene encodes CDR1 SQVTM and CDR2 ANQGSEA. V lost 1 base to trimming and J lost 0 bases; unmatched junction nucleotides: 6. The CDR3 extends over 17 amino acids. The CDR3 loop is CSVEGLGLADSYNEQFF. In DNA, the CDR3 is TGCAGCGTTGAAGGTCTAGGACTAGCGGACTCCTACAATGAGCAGTTCTTC.

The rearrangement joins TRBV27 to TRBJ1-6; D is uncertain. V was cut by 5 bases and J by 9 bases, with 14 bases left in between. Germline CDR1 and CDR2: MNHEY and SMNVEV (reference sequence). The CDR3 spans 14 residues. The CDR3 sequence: CASSGLQGGSPLHF. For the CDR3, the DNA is TGTGCCAGCAGTGGTCTTCAAGGCGGTTCACCCCTCCACTTT.

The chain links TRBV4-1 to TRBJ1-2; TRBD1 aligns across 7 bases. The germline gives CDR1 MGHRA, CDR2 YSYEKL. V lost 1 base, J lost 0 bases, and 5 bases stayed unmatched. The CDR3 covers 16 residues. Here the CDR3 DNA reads TGCGCCAGCAGCCAAGGGGACAGCCGTACTAACTATGGCTACACCTTC. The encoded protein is CASSQGDSRTNYGYTF.

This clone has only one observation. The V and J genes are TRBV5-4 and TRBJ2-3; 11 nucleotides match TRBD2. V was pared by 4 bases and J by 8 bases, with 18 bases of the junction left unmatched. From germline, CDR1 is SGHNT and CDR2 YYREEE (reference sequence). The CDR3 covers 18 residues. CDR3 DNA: TGTGCCAGCAGCCCCGTGGGGTCGGGGACTAGCGGTAAGGCTACGCAGTATTTT. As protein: CASSPVGSGTSGKATQYF.

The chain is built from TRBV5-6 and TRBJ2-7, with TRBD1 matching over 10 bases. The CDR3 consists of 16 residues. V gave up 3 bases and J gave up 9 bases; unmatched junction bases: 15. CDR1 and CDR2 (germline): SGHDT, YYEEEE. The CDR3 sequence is CASSWGAGQGNTRQYF. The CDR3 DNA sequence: TGTGCCAGCAGCTGGGGGGCGGGACAGGGGAATACGAGGCAGTACTTC.

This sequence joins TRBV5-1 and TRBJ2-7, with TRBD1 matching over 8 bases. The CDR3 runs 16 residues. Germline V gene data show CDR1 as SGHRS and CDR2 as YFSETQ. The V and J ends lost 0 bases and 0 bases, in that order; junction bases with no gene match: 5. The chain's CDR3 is CASSLEGQVISYEQYF. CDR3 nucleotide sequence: TGCGCCAGCAGCTTGGAGGGACAGGTGATCTCCTACGAGCAGTACTTC.

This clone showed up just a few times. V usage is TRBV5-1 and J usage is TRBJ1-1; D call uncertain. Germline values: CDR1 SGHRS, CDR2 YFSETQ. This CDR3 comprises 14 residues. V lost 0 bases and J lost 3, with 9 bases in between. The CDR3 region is CASSLAGRDTEAFF. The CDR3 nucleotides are TGCGCCAGCAGCTTGGCCGGTCGGGACACTGAAGCTTTCTTT.

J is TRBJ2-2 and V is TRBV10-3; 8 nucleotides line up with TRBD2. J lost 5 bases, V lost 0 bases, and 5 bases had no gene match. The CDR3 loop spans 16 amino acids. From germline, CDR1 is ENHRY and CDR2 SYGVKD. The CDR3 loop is CAISESHGGDTGELFF. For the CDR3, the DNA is TGTGCCATCAGTGAGTCTCACGGGGGGGATACCGGGGAGCTGTTTTTT.

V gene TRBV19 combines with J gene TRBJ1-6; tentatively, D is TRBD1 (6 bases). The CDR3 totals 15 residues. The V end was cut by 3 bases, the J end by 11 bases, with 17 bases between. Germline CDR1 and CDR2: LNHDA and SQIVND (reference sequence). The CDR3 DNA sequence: TGTGCCAGTAGTATGGAGGGGGGGAGGAAAGCACCCCTCCACTTT. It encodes CASSMEGGRKAPLHF.

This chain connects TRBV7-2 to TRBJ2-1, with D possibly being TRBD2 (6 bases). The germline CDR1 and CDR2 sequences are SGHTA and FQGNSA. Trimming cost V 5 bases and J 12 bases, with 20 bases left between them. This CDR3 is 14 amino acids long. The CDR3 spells CASSPYSGGDGQFF. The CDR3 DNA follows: TGTGCCAGCAGCCCCTACTCGGGCGGGGACGGGCAGTTCTTC.

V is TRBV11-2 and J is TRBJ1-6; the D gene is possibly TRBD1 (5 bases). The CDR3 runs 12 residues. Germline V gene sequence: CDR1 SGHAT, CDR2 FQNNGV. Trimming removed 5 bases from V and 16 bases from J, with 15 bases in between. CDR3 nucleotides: TGTGCCAGCAGCCCTATCGACGGGGGACTCCACTTT. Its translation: CASSPIDGGLHF.

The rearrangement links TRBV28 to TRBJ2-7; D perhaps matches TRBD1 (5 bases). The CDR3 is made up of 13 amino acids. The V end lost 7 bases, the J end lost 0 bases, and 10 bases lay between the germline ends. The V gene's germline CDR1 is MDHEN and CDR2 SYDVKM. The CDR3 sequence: CASIRQSSYEQYF. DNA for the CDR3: TGTGCCAGCATCCGACAGAGCTCCTACGAGCAGTACTTC.

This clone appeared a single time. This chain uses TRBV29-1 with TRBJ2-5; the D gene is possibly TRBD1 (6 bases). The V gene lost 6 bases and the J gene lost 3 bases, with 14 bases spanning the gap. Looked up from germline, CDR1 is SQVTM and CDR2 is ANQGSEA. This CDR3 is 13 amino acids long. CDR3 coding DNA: TGCAGCGTCCCAGACAGGAGAGAAGAGACCCAGTACTTC. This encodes CSVPDRREETQYF.

CDR3 bases: TGTGCCAGCTCACCAAACGACATCATGTTCCTAGAGACCCAGTACTTC. Amino acid sequence: CASSPNDIMFLETQYF. The chain links TRBV18 to TRBJ2-5; D is unresolved. The CDR3 covers 16 residues. V lost 2 bases and J lost 4, with 17 bases in between. Germline V CDR1 and CDR2: KGHSH, LQKENI.

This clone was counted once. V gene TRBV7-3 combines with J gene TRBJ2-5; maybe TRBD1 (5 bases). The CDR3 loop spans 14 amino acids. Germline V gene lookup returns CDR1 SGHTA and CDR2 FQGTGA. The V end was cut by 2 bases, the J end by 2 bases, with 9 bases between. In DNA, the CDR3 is TGTGCCAGCAGCTTACTTGGGGCTCAAGAGACCCAGTACTTC. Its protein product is CASSLLGAQETQYF.

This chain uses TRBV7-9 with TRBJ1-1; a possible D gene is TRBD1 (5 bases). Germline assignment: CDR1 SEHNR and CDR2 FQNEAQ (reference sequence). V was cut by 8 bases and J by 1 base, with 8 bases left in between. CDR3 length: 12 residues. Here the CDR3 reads CASGQRNTEAFF. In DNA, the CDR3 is TGTGCCAGCGGACAAAGGAACACTGAAGCTTTCTTT.

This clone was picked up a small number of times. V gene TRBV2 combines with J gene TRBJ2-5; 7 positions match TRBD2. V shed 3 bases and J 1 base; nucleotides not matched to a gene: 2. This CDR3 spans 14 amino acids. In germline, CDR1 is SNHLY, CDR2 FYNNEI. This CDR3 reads CASSDTSVQETQYF. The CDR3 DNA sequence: TGTGCCAGCAGTGACACTAGCGTCCAAGAGACCCAGTACTTC.

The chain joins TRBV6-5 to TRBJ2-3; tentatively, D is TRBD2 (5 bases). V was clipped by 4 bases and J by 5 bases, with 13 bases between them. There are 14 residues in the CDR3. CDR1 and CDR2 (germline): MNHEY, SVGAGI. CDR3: CASSSRTAGDTQYF. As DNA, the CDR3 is TGTGCCAGCAGTTCGAGGACCGCGGGAGATACGCAGTATTTT.

This CDR3 is CSVYPTGATNEKLFF. As DNA, the CDR3 is TGCAGCGTATATCCTACAGGGGCGACTAATGAAAAACTGTTTTTT. The rearrangement links TRBV29-1 to TRBJ1-4, with 7 bases aligning to TRBD1. CDR3 length: 15 residues. In germline, CDR1 is SQVTM, CDR2 ANQGSEA. V lost 6 bases and J lost 2; bases outside the gene matches: 9.

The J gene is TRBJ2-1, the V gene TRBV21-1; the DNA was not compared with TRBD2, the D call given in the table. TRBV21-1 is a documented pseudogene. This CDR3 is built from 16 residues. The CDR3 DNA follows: TGTGCCAGCAGCAACGCAGCGGGGGGCCCCCGTACTGAGCAGTTCTTC. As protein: CASSNAAGGPRTEQFF.

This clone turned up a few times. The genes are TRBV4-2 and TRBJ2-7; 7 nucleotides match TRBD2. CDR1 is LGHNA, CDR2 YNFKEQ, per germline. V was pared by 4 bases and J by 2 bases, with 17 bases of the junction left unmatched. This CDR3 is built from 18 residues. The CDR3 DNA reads TGTGCCAGCAGCCGAGCCTTTAGCGGGCAAACCCGAACCTACGAGCAGTACTTC. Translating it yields CASSRAFSGQTRTYEQYF.

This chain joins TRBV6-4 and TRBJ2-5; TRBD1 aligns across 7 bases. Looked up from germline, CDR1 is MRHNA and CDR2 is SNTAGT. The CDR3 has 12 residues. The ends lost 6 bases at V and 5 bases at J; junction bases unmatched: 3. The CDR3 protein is CASRTGMETQYF. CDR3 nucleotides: TGTGCCAGCAGGACAGGGATGGAGACCCAGTACTTC.

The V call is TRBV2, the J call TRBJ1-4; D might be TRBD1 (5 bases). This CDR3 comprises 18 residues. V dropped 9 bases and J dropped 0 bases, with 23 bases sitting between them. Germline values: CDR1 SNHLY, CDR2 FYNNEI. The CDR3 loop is CASQLSITGLPTNEKLFF. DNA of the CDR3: TGTGCCAGTCAACTCTCTATAACAGGACTACCAACTAATGAAAAACTGTTTTTT.

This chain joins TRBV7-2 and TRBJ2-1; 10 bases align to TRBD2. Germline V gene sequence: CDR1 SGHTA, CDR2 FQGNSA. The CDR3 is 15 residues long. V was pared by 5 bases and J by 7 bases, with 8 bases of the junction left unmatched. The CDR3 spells CASSPPSGGLNEQFF. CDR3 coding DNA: TGTGCCAGCAGCCCTCCTAGCGGGGGCCTTAATGAGCAGTTCTTC.

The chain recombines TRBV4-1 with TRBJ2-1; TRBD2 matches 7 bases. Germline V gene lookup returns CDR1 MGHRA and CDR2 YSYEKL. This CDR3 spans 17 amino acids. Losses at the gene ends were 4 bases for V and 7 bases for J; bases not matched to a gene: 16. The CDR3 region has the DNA TGCGCCAGCAGCCCTCGGGGCACGGCTAGCGGACCTAATGAGCAGTTCTTC. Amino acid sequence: CASSPRGTASGPNEQFF.